Listed below are T cell receptor beta chains from one sample, sequenced in a study of radiation and T cells in renal cell carcinoma. The table came from immunoSEQ multiplex PCR; TCRdb's copy has only in-frame clones and leaves some out. The data hold some 78,000 clones, with about 88% observed a single time. The sample in question was blood, obtained from a patient whose treatment included radiotherapy and nephrectomy. These receptors all come from a woman in her seventies with renal cell carcinoma. CDR3s include the opening cysteine and the closing phenylalanine or tryptophan. The D gene is left open where the match is weak. Size is omitted from some rows. Given values are once, few, many or a class for expanded clones.

-	TRBV27	14	TRBJ2-2	once	CASSAESRTGELFF	TGTGCCAGCAGCGCAGAGTCCCGCACCGGGGAGCTGTTTTTT
-	TRBV7-9	16	TRBJ2-2	-	CASSSRSGYNTGELFF	TGTGCCAGCAGCAGTCGTAGCGGCTATAACACTGGGGAGCTGTTTTTT
-	TRBV11-3	15	TRBJ2-7	-	CASSLVSGATYEQYF	TGTGCCAGCAGCTTAGTGTCAGGGGCTACCTACGAGCAGTACTTC
-	TRBV30	16	TRBJ2-6	once	CAWSVGYRWTANVLTF	TGTGCCTGGAGTGTAGGGTACAGGTGGACAGCCAACGTCCTGACTTTC
-	TRBV6-6	14	TRBJ2-3	-	CASRNYRGTDTQYF	TGTGCCAGCAGGAATTACAGGGGCACAGATACGCAGTATTTT
-	TRBV5-1	13	TRBJ2-7	-	CASSLDRVSEQYF	TGCGCCAGCAGCTTGGACAGGGTTAGCGAGCAGTACTTC
-	TRBV6-5	11	TRBJ2-2	-	CASRSVGELFF	TGTGCCAGCAGGTCTGTAGGGGAGCTGTTTTTT
-	TRBV4-3	15	TRBJ1-3	-	CASSQGRSSGNTIYF	TGCGCCAGCAGCCAAGGGAGGAGCTCTGGAAACACCATATATTTT
-	TRBV19	13	TRBJ1-1	few	CASSTQRNTEAFF	TGTGCCAGTAGTACTCAGAGGAACACTGAAGCTTTCTTT
TRBD1	TRBV5-1	16	TRBJ2-5	-	CASSVGTGTGLETQYF	TGCGCCAGCAGCGTGGGGACCGGGACAGGGTTGGAGACCCAGTACTTC
-	TRBV2	11	TRBJ1-1	-	CASTPAGTAFF	TGTGCCAGCACCCCGGCAGGTACAGCTTTCTTT
TRBD2	TRBV2	15	TRBJ2-1	-	CASSMLAGGPGEQFF	TGTGCCAGCAGTATGTTAGCGGGGGGGCCCGGTGAGCAGTTCTTC
TRBD1	TRBV30	13	TRBJ1-6	-	CAWVTGGNSPLHF	TGTGCCTGGGTGACAGGGGGCAATTCACCCCTCCACTTT
TRBD1	TRBV28	14	TRBJ1-1	-	CASPPSGTEREAFF	TGTGCCAGTCCGCCCTCGGGGACAGAAAGGGAAGCTTTCTTT
-	TRBV4-3	15	TRBJ2-7	-	CASSQDWGRGDEQYF	TGCGCCAGCAGCCAAGATTGGGGTAGGGGTGACGAGCAGTACTTC
TRBD2	TRBV9	15	TRBJ2-1	-	CASSAGTNSYNEQFF	TGTGCCAGCAGCGCCGGGACTAATTCCTACAATGAGCAGTTCTTC
-	TRBV21-1	14	TRBJ2-4	-	CASSRNSGGCIQYF	TGTGCCAGCAGCAGAAACAGCGGGGGATGCATTCAGTACTTC
-	TRBV6-1	12	TRBJ2-5	-	CASSERGETQYF	TGTGCCAGCAGTGAAAGGGGCGAGACCCAGTACTTC
-	TRBV25-1	12	TRBJ2-5	-	CASSDRGETQYF	TGTGCCAGCAGCGATCGAGGAGAGACCCAGTACTTC
-	TRBV2	12	TRBJ2-3	-	CASKIARDTQYF	TGTGCCAGCAAGATAGCGAGAGATACGCAGTATTTT
TRBD1	TRBV4-3	15	TRBJ1-2	-	CASSTGQGEGGGYTF	TGCGCCAGCAGCACCGGACAGGGGGAGGGGGGTGGCTACACCTTC
-	TRBV25-1	13	TRBJ2-6	-	CASSPTGANVLTF	TGTGCCAGCAGTCCAACTGGGGCCAACGTCCTGACTTTC
-	TRBV2	13	TRBJ2-7	-	CASREGGNDEQYF	TGTGCCAGCAGAGAAGGGGGTAACGACGAGCAGTACTTC